A single sample is the source of the 14 T cell receptor beta chains below, sequenced in a study of control samples from healthy donors and cancer patients. Sequencing was performed with immunoSEQ multiplex PCR; in TCRdb, only in-frame clones are kept and a portion is missing. The sample includes around 140,000 clones, around 90% seen only once; the top ten take under 9%. The sample taken for sequencing was blood. The receptors here all came from a man younger than 35 in good health.

This sequence joins TRBV30 and TRBJ2-1, with D possibly TRBD2 on 6 matching bases. V was pared by 4 bases and J by 5 bases, with 12 bases between. This CDR3 is 13 amino acids long. Germline lookup yields CDR1 GTSNPN and CDR2 SVGIG (reference sequence). The CDR3 DNA sequence: TGTGCCTGGAACCCCACGGGGGACAATGAGCAGTTCTTC. Its translation: CAWNPTGDNEQFF.

This clone is a singleton in its sample. The rearrangement links TRBV29-1 to TRBJ2-1, with no clear D. Germline V gives CDR1 SQVTM, CDR2 ANQGSEA. V lost 4 bases to trimming and J lost 0 bases, with 10 bases between them. This CDR3 comprises 14 residues. This CDR3 is CSVVVGSSYNEQFF. CDR3 in DNA: TGCAGCGTTGTGGTAGGTAGCTCCTACAATGAGCAGTTCTTC.

To note about this clone: Within the sample, other DNA sequences also encode this same CDR3. The V call is TRBV9, the J call TRBJ1-1; no reliable D call. The V and J ends lost 1 base and 1 base respectively, with 5 bases between them. The CDR3 has 13 residues. Germline V gives CDR1 SGDLS, CDR2 YYNGEE. The CDR3 loop is CASSVTANTEAFF. Written as DNA, the CDR3 is TGTGCCAGCAGCGTAACTGCGAACACTGAAGCTTTCTTT.

The chain employs TRBV30 and TRBJ2-1; D uncertain. This CDR3 contains 12 residues. Per the germline V gene, CDR1 is GTSNPN and CDR2 is SVGIG (reference sequence). Trimming removed 2 bases from V and 5 bases from J, with 7 bases in between. The CDR3 protein is CAWSIRNNEQFF. The CDR3 coding sequence is TGTGCCTGGAGTATTCGGAACAATGAGCAGTTCTTC.

The CDR3 DNA sequence: TGTGCCATCAGTGGGGACAGGGAGGTCTCGCCCCAGCATTTT. This gives the protein CAISGDREVSPQHF. The chain couples TRBV10-3 to TRBJ1-5, with TRBD1 identical over 9 bases. The germline V gene encodes CDR1 ENHRY and CDR2 SYGVKD. J lost 9 bases, V lost 4 bases, and 7 bases had no gene match. CDR3 length: 14 amino acids.

CDR3 sequence (DNA): TGTGCCAGCTCACCACTGTTAGGGGATAGGTCACCCCTCCACTTT. Its translation is CASSPLLGDRSPLHF. The V call is TRBV18, the J call TRBJ1-6, with TRBD1 as a possible D gene (5 bases). V lost 1 base and J lost 10, with 14 bases in between. Germline lookup yields CDR1 KGHSH and CDR2 LQKENI. The CDR3 spans 15 residues.

V and J are TRBV9 and TRBJ1-5; D remains ambiguous. V was trimmed by 0 bases and J by 3 bases, leaving 7 bases between them. CDR3 length: 14 amino acids. Germline CDR1 SGDLS, CDR2 YYNGEE. CDR3 sequence reads: CASSVAGDNQPQHF. The CDR3 DNA reads as TGTGCCAGCAGCGTAGCAGGAGACAATCAGCCCCAGCATTTT.

The chain couples TRBV25-1 to TRBJ2-1, with a weak D call TRBD1 (5 bases). Trimming took off 6 bases at V and 0 bases at J, with 21 bases between the two ends. The CDR3 covers 18 residues. CDR1 and CDR2 (germline): MGHDK, SYGVNS. This CDR3 is CASSHRPGLSSSYNEQFF. DNA of the CDR3: TGTGCCAGCAGCCATAGACCAGGGCTCTCAAGCTCCTACAATGAGCAGTTCTTC.

This chain connects TRBV12-3 or TRBV12-4 to TRBJ1-1; D ambiguous. The CDR3 has 13 residues. Trimming left V 8 bases short and J 5 bases short, with 15 bases between. The CDR3 DNA is TGTGCCAGCTACCTCGTTGGGCGAACTGAAGCTTTCTTT. Its translation is CASYLVGRTEAFF.

This chain uses TRBV5-4 with TRBJ2-1; D remains ambiguous. The CDR3 contains 14 residues. CDR1 and CDR2 from the germline V gene are SGHNT and YYREEE (reference sequence). V was clipped by 4 bases and J by 6 bases, with 14 bases between them. CDR3 sequence (DNA): TGTGCCAGCAGCGACCCGGACCTAGGCAATGAGCAGTTCTTC. This gives the protein CASSDPDLGNEQFF.

The genes are TRBV3-1 (or the pseudogene TRBV3-2) and TRBJ1-2; D might be TRBD1 (5 bases). The germline V and J ends were trimmed by 3 bases and 5 bases, with 7 bases remaining between them. The germline V gene encodes CDR1 LGHDT and CDR2 YNNKEL (reference sequence). The CDR3 is 12 amino acids. CDR3 bases: TGTGCCAGCAGCCAGGGGGATTATGGCTACACCTTC. It codes for CASSQGDYGYTF.

J is TRBJ1-2 and V is TRBV28; D call uncertain. Trimming cost V 2 bases and J 2 bases, with 6 bases left between them. Germline V gives CDR1 MDHEN, CDR2 SYDVKM. This CDR3 contains 13 residues. For the CDR3, the DNA is TGTGCCAGCAGTTTAGGGGAGAACTATGGCTACACCTTC. Protein product: CASSLGENYGYTF.

The V call is TRBV7-9, the J call TRBJ2-3, with TRBD2 identical over 15 bases. J gave up 2 bases and V 5 bases, and 8 bases lay outside the gene matches. CDR3 size: 18 residues. Germline-derived CDR1 and CDR2 are SEHNR and FQNEAQ (reference sequence). The CDR3 DNA reads TGTGCCAGCAGCACCCCGGGACTAGCGGGGGGTTCCACAGATACGCAGTATTTT. Amino acids: CASSTPGLAGGSTDTQYF.

V and J are TRBV4-1 and TRBJ2-2; TRBD1 aligns across 9 bases. The junction had 2 bases not matched to a gene; V was cut back by 3 bases and J by 6 bases. CDR1 is MGHRA and CDR2 is YSYEKL in the germline V gene. The CDR3 consists of 14 residues. The CDR3: CASSQTGGSGELFF. CDR3 in DNA: TGCGCCAGCAGCCAGACAGGGGGGTCCGGGGAGCTGTTTTTT.